This TCR beta chain was sequenced in a study of cytomegalovirus exposure and HLA in healthy donors. Study background: It was reported in a later analysis that the 120 validation repertoires used the same platform as the roughly 640 first-cohort repertoires.

General study points: The authors enumerated over 150 TCR beta chains as linked to cytomegalovirus. TCR clusters originating in the first cohort tended to co-occur in the 120 validation repertoires, according to a later analysis.

Sequencing used immunoSEQ multiplex PCR; TCRdb keeps in-frame clones, though not all of them. The sample consists of more than 250,000 clones, approximately 86% of them appearing once. As to this clone: The antigen is undetermined.

The germline gives CDR1 SGHTA, CDR2 FQGNSA. The CDR3 consists of 16 residues. Trimming removed 1 base at V and 0 bases at J, with 9 bases between. This TCR was recovered from a woman aged 25 to 45 in good health and CMV-seropositive. What was sequenced was PBMCs. V usage is TRBV7-2 and J usage is TRBJ1-4; D is perhaps TRBD1 (5 bases). CDR3 coding DNA: TGTGCCAGCAGCTTAGGGGGACGAGCAACTAATGAAAAACTGTTTTTT. It translates to CASSLGGRATNEKLFF.